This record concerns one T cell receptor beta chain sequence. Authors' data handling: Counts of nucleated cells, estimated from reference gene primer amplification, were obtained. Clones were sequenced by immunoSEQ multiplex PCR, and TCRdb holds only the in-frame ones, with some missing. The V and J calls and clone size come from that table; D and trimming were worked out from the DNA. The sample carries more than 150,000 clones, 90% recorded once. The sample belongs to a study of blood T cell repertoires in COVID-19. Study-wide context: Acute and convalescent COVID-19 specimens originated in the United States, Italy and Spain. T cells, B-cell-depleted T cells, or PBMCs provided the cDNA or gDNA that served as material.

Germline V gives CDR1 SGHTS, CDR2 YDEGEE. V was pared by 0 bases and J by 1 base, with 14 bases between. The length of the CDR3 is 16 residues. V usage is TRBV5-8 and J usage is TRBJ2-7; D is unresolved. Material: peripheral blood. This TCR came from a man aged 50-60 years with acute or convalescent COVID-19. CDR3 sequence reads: CASSLDNAVGSYEQYF. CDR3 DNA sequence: TGTGCCAGCAGCTTGGATAACGCGGTCGGTTCCTACGAGCAGTACTTC.